Listed here are 30 T cell receptor beta chains from one sample, sequenced in a study of regulatory T cells in long-lasting Graves disease. Construction of the TCR beta libraries employed iRepertoire HTBI primers in conjunction with Arm-PCR of CDR3 regions. TCRdb re-analysed the multiplex PCR reads in MiXCR, keeping a single row per CDR3 protein. The profile shows roughly 490,000 distinct CDR3 sequences, approximately 23% of them singletons. Time point of the sample: persistent/refractory GD, antithyroid drugs over 5 years with positive TRAb. Researchers made the TCR library from RNA that was extracted from PBMCs. Sequenced material: peripheral blood mononuclear cells (PBMCs), taken when the disease was refractory, from a patient treated with antithyroid drugs. These receptors were obtained from a female donor with Graves disease.

This clonotype was seen at least ten times. This rearrangement joins TRBV12-3 or TRBV12-4 to TRBJ2-5; D is unresolved. The CDR3 covers 15 residues. V was shortened by 6 bases and J by 0 bases, with 14 bases between the two germline ends. The CDR3 nucleotides are TGTGCCAGCAGCCGCGATCATACGTACCAAGAGACCCAGTACTTC. Amino acid sequence: CASSRDHTYQETQYF.

Only a few counts were recorded for this clonotype. The rearrangement joins TRBV6-2 or TRBV6-3 to TRBJ1-2, with D tentatively TRBD1 (6 bases). The V gene's germline CDR1 is MNHEY and CDR2 SVGEGT. The V end was cut by 7 bases, the J end by 5 bases, with 23 bases between. The CDR3 sequence is 16 residues long. The CDR3: CASTRKGGGLGYGYTF. The CDR3 DNA reads TGTGCCAGCACCCGAAAGGGGGGCGGCCTAGGGTATGGCTACACCTTC.

V usage is TRBV7-2 and J usage is TRBJ1-1; D is unresolved. The CDR3 contains 16 residues. Per the germline V gene, CDR1 is SGHTA and CDR2 is FQGNSA. The V end was cut by 0 bases, the J end by 7 bases, with 18 bases between. CDR3 sequence: CASSLASKNLILEAFF. In nucleotides, the CDR3 is TGTGCCAGCAGCTTAGCGTCGAAAAATCTAATACTTGAAGCTTTCTTT. Variable domain in full (rest from reference TRBV7-2 and TRBJ1-1): GAGVSQSPSNKVTEKGKDVELRCDPISGHTALYWYRQSLGQGLEFLIYFQGNSAPDKSGLPSDRFSAERTGGSVSTLTIQRTQQEDSAVYLCASSLASKNLILEAFFGQGTRLTVV.

This clonotype was counted between two and nine times. A read error may explain this, as a much larger clone is one base away. This sequence joins TRBV2 and TRBJ2-7, with 11 bases that match TRBD1. CDR3 length: 14 residues. CDR1 SNHLY and CDR2 FYNNEI come from the germline V gene. J lost 2 bases, V lost 8 bases, and 5 bases had no gene match. The CDR3 DNA sequence: TGTGCCAGCGGTGGGGACAGGGGGACCTACGAGCAGTACTTC. Protein product: CASGGDRGTYEQYF.

This clonotype turned up a few times. The rearrangement joins TRBV6-1 to TRBJ2-7; 10 nucleotides line up with TRBD1. This CDR3 region has 15 residues. The germline CDR1 and CDR2 sequences are MNHNS and SASEGT. V lost 7 bases, J lost 0 bases, and 6 bases stayed unmatched. The CDR3 region has the DNA TGTGCCAGCACAGAAGACAGGGGGCACTCCTACGAGCAGTACTTC. It translates to CASTEDRGHSYEQYF.

This clonotype was seen many times. CDR3 region: CSAISGGRETQYF. As DNA, the CDR3 is TGCAGTGCTATCAGCGGGGGTCGGGAGACCCAGTACTTC. The chain couples TRBV20-1 to TRBJ2-5; 8 nucleotides align to TRBD2. After removal of 4 bases from V and 5 bases from J, the junction contained 6 bases not matched to a gene. The CDR3 sequence is 13 residues long. CDR1 and CDR2 from the germline V gene are DFQATT and SNEGSKA (reference sequence).

This clonotype was seen more than once but under ten times. The rearrangement links TRBV4-2 to TRBJ2-7, with D perhaps being TRBD1 or TRBD2 (5 bases each). This CDR3 has 15 residues. CDR1 is LGHNA and CDR2 is YNFKEQ in the germline V gene. Trimming cost V 0 bases and J 2 bases, with 11 bases left between them. CDR3 DNA sequence: TGTGCCAGCAGCCAAGAGAGGGACGCAGCCTACGAGCAGTACTTC. It is translated as CASSQERDAAYEQYF.

This clonotype appeared a few times. The chain has TRBV3-1 and TRBJ1-5, with 7 nucleotides matching TRBD1. Germline trimming cut 3 bases from V and 10 bases from J; bases unmatched to any gene: 9. The CDR3 covers 14 residues. Germline V gene sequence: CDR1 LGHDT, CDR2 YNNKEL (reference sequence). CDR3 coding DNA: TGTGCCAGCAGCCAGGGACAGTCCTCCCACCCCCAGCATTTT. It yields the protein CASSQGQSSHPQHF.

This clonotype was seen more than once but under ten times. The V gene is TRBV11-1, the J gene TRBJ2-6, with a possible D match to TRBD1 (6 bases). Trimming left V 7 bases short and J 4 bases short, with 11 bases between. Germline CDR1 is SGHAT and CDR2 is FQDESV (reference sequence). CDR3 size: 14 residues. The CDR3 sequence is CASNPGAGANVLTF. The CDR3 DNA is TGTGCCAGCAACCCAGGGGCAGGGGCCAACGTCCTGACTTTC.

This clonotype was found a few times. V gene TRBV20-1 combines with J gene TRBJ1-5; 7 bases align to TRBD1. This CDR3 has 16 residues. Looked up from germline, CDR1 is DFQATT and CDR2 is SNEGSKA (reference sequence). V was pared by 0 bases and J by 0 bases, with 5 bases of the junction left unmatched. The CDR3 nucleotides read TGCAGTGCTAGAGACGGGACAGTCGTTAGCAATCAGCCCCAGCATTTT. It encodes CSARDGTVVSNQPQHF.

This clonotype was counted only a few times. The rearrangement joins TRBV12-3 or TRBV12-4 to TRBJ2-2; TRBD2 agrees at 9 bases. Trimming cost V 6 bases and J 5 bases; bases outside gene matches: 7. CDR3 size: 15 residues. Written as DNA, the CDR3 is TGTGCCAGCAGACAACAGCGGGGGGTTACCGGGGAGCTGTTTTTT. Residues: CASRQQRGVTGELFF.

The chain couples TRBV6-2 or TRBV6-3 to TRBJ2-4; TRBD1 aligns across 7 bases. Trimming at V came to 7 bases and at J to 0 bases, leaving 6 bases not matched to a gene. CDR3 length equals 15 residues. CDR1 MNHEY and CDR2 SVGEGT come from the germline V gene. CDR3 sequence (DNA): TGTGCCAGCACCCGACAGGGAGTAGCCAAAAACATTCAGTACTTC. Translated: CASTRQGVAKNIQYF.

As concerns this clonotype: A much larger clone sits a single nucleotide away, making a read error possible. V and J are TRBV6-2 or TRBV6-3 and TRBJ1-2; D is ambiguous. The germline V gene has CDR1 MNHEY and CDR2 SVGEGT. V was cut by 4 bases and J by 8 bases, with 20 bases left in between. There are 15 residues in the CDR3. The chain's CDR3 is CASSWTNRNTGGYTF. The CDR3 DNA reads TGTGCCAGCAGTTGGACTAACCGGAACACGGGGGGCTACACCTTC.

This clonotype was seen repeatedly, ten times or more. This rearrangement joins TRBV6-2 or TRBV6-3 to TRBJ2-7; unclear D gene. The CDR3 has 12 amino acids. Between the trimmed V and J ends, which lost 3 bases and 5 bases, there was a span of 8 bases. Germline assignment: CDR1 MNHEY and CDR2 SVGEGT. The CDR3 sequence is CASSYPAHEQYF. CDR3 sequence (DNA): TGTGCCAGCAGTTATCCAGCGCACGAGCAGTACTTC.

The chain couples TRBV19 to TRBJ1-5, with D tentatively TRBD1 (6 bases). The CDR3 covers 16 residues. Germline CDR1 LNHDA, CDR2 SQIVND (reference sequence). V was cut by 5 bases and J by 2 bases, with 16 bases left in between. The CDR3 sequence: CASSGTTGIGNQPQHF. The CDR3 nucleotides are TGTGCCAGTAGTGGGACGACAGGAATTGGCAATCAGCCCCAGCATTTT. Combining the CDR3 with reference TRBV19 and TRBJ1-5 gives the whole variable domain DGGITQSPKYLFRKEGQNVTLSCEQNLNHDAMYWYRQDPGQGLRLIYYSQIVNDFQKGDIAEGYSVSREKKESFPLTVTSAQKNPTAFYLCASSGTTGIGNQPQHFGDGTRLSIL.

This clonotype was picked up many times. The rearrangement links TRBV20-1 to TRBJ2-7; TRBD2 might be the D (6 bases). In germline, CDR1 is DFQATT, CDR2 SNEGSKA (reference sequence). The CDR3 extends over 12 amino acids. The V and J ends lost 5 bases and 2 bases respectively, with 10 bases between them. The CDR3 coding sequence is TGCAGTGCTGAGCGGGCCACCTACGAGCAGTACTTC. This sequence encodes CSAERATYEQYF.

The rearrangement links TRBV15 to TRBJ2-2; 9 bases line up with TRBD1. J lost 1 base, V lost 1 base, and 1 base had no gene match. Germline CDR1 LNHNV, CDR2 YYDKDF (reference sequence). CDR3 length equals 16 residues. CDR3 amino acids: CATSRVDRGNTGELFF. The CDR3, as DNA: TGTGCCACCAGCAGAGTGGACAGGGGGAACACCGGGGAGCTGTTTTTT.

CDR3 coding DNA: TGTGCCAGCACCCAGACAGGGCAGGAGGAAAAACTGTTTTTT. Translated: CASTQTGQEEKLFF. The chain has TRBV6-1 and TRBJ1-4; 7 nucleotides line up with TRBD1. CDR3 length: 14 residues. CDR1 and CDR2 from the germline V gene are MNHNS and SASEGT. After removal of 7 bases from V and 8 bases from J, the junction contained 10 bases not matched to a gene.

The chain couples TRBV28 to TRBJ2-7; maybe TRBD1 (6 bases). CDR1 and CDR2 from the germline V gene are MDHEN and SYDVKM. Between the trimmed V and J ends, which lost 4 bases and 1 base, there was a span of 14 bases. The CDR3 length is 15 residues. The CDR3 here is CASSSRGIISYEQYF. CDR3 DNA: TGTGCCAGCAGTTCCAGGGGCATAATTTCCTACGAGCAGTACTTC.

This clonotype was picked up a small number of times. V usage is TRBV13 and J usage is TRBJ2-7; D is unresolved. CDR1 PRHDT and CDR2 FYEKMQ come from the germline V gene (reference sequence). This CDR3 has 14 residues. V shed 2 bases and J shed 6 bases, with 14 bases lying between them. The CDR3 here is CASSLSPEVGEQYF. DNA for the CDR3: TGTGCCAGCAGCTTATCCCCCGAGGTCGGCGAGCAGTACTTC.

The table lists this clonotype with many counts. The V and J genes are TRBV7-3 and TRBJ2-2; maybe TRBD1 (6 bases). CDR1 and CDR2 from the germline V gene are SGHTA and FQGTGA. V dropped 1 base and J dropped 6 bases, with 12 bases sitting between them. This CDR3 is built from 15 residues. CDR3 nucleotides: TGTGCCAGCAGCTTAAGGGTGACAGGTGCCGGGGAGCTGTTTTTT. This gives the protein CASSLRVTGAGELFF. The whole variable domain, filled in from reference TRBV7-3 and TRBJ2-2, reads GAGVSQTPSNKVTEKGKYVELRCDPISGHTALYWYRQSLGQGPEFLIYFQGTGAADDSGLPNDRFFAVRPEGSVSTLKIQRTERGDSAVYLCASSLRVTGAGELFFGEGSRLTVL.

This clonotype has ten or more counts. The genes are TRBV7-3 and TRBJ2-5, with TRBD2 as a possible D gene (5 bases). Germline assignment: CDR1 SGHTA and CDR2 FQGTGA. The CDR3 is 14 amino acids. V lost 5 bases and J 1 base, leaving 11 bases between the germline ends. Here the CDR3 reads CASSPFEGQETQYF. Here the CDR3 DNA reads TGTGCCAGCAGCCCATTCGAGGGCCAAGAGACCCAGTACTTC.

This clonotype occurred a few times. This chain uses TRBV28 with TRBJ2-7, with 13 nucleotides matching TRBD2. The CDR3 is made up of 14 amino acids. V shed 8 bases, J shed 6 bases, and the junction held 7 bases outside the gene matches. CDR1 and CDR2 from the germline V gene are MDHEN and SYDVKM. The CDR3, as DNA: TGTGCCAGCCGAGCCGGGACTAGCGGGATCGAGCAGTACTTC. It translates to CASRAGTSGIEQYF.

Details on this clonotype: This may stem from a read error, because a much larger clone lies one nucleotide away. This chain links TRBV11-2 with TRBJ2-4, with D possibly TRBD1 on 5 matching bases. Trimming stripped 2 bases from V and 12 bases from J, with 17 bases between. The CDR3 loop spans 14 amino acids. CDR1 and CDR2 (germline): SGHAT, FQNNGV. CDR3 sequence reads: CASSLLSHADTQYF. The CDR3 nucleotides read TGTGCCAGCAGCTTATTAAGTCACGCGGACACTCAGTACTTC.

This clonotype has only a few counts. V usage is TRBV7-8 and J usage is TRBJ2-4; D gene unclear. The germline CDR1 and CDR2 sequences are SGHVS and FQNEAQ. Deletions cut 5 bases from V and 3 bases from J, with 14 bases between. The CDR3 runs to 15 residues. The CDR3 DNA reads as TGTGCCAGCAGCCCCCTTTCCTCTGGCAAAAACATTCAGTACTTC. Translated, it gives CASSPLSSGKNIQYF. Combining the CDR3 with reference TRBV7-8 and TRBJ2-4 gives the whole variable domain GAGVSQSPRYKVAKRGQDVALRCDPISGHVSLFWYQQALGQGPEFLTYFQNEAQLDKSGLPSDRFFAERPEGSVSTLKIQRTQQEDSAVYLCASSPLSSGKNIQYFGAGTRLSVL.

This clonotype was counted ten times or more. This chain joins TRBV2 and TRBJ2-5, with no clear D. The CDR3 spans 14 residues. V lost 7 bases, J lost 5 bases, and 17 bases lay in between. The V gene's germline CDR1 is SNHLY and CDR2 FYNNEI. The CDR3 spells CASTAFVSAETQYF. The CDR3 DNA sequence: TGTGCCAGCACTGCGTTTGTTTCCGCCGAGACCCAGTACTTC.

The sample holds many counts of this clonotype. The chain links TRBV28 to TRBJ1-1; possibly TRBD1 for D (5 bases). Trimming took 2 bases from V and 1 from J, leaving 11 bases between them. This CDR3 has 15 residues. Germline-derived CDR1 and CDR2 are MDHEN and SYDVKM. CDR3 residues: CASSLGGPANTEAFF. The CDR3 DNA reads as TGTGCCAGCAGTTTAGGGGGTCCAGCGAACACTGAAGCTTTCTTT.

The chain is built from TRBV6-2 or TRBV6-3 and TRBJ1-1; the D gene is possibly TRBD1 (5 bases). Deletions cut 0 bases from V and 4 bases from J, with 15 bases between. Germline assignment: CDR1 MNHEY and CDR2 SVGEGT. The CDR3 sequence is 16 residues long. The CDR3 nucleotides are TGTGCCAGCAGTTACTCGTGGCAGGGAAGGTCCACTGAAGCTTTCTTT. This encodes CASSYSWQGRSTEAFF.

In this sample, this clonotype turned up many times. The V call is TRBV2, the J call TRBJ1-6; unclear D gene. Trimming left V 7 bases short and J 9 bases short, with 10 bases between. Germline V CDR1 and CDR2: SNHLY, FYNNEI. The CDR3 has 12 amino acids. The CDR3 bases are TGTGCCAGCATGGTCGGGAGTTCACCCCTCCACTTT. This gives the protein CASMVGSSPLHF.

In this sample, this clonotype turned up many times. The rearrangement uses TRBV28 and TRBJ1-2, with a tentative D call TRBD1 (5 bases). This CDR3 is 19 amino acids long. The ends were cut back, 3 bases at V and 2 bases at J, with 25 bases in the middle. The germline V gene encodes CDR1 MDHEN and CDR2 SYDVKM. CDR3 sequence (DNA): TGTGCCAGCAGTTTGATCGACACGCGGGGTCGAAGGGGCAACTATGGCTACACCTTC. This translates into CASSLIDTRGRRGNYGYTF.